Below, 7 T cell receptor beta chains from the same sample are listed, as sequenced in a study of T cells expressing NK-cell markers. TCRdb derives one entry per CDR3 protein from the 5' RACE reads, leaving out DNA. The table for this sample gives under 600,000 distinct CDR3 sequences. Specimen: blood T cells: a sorted CD56 or NKG2C T cell subset, CD4+ or CD8+ T cells, or bulk PBMC T cells (not recorded which). The receptors come from a woman aged 50 to 60 in good health.

V and J are TRBV25-1 and TRBJ2-3; the D call of TRBD1 rests on TCRdb alone, since no DNA is present to check it. The CDR3 spans 15 residues. The germline V gene has CDR1 MGHDK and CDR2 SYGVNS. Here the CDR3 reads CASSEYEGAADTQYF. The full variable domain, with the rest looked up from reference TRBV25-1 and TRBJ2-3, is EADIYQTPRYLVIGTGKKITLECSQTMGHDKMYWYQQDPGMELHLIHYSYGVNSTEKGDLSSESTVSRIRTEHFPLTLESARPSHTSQYLCASSEYEGAADTQYFGPGTRLTVL.

This chain joins TRBV5-1 and TRBJ1-1; TCRdb names TRBD1, which stays unverified in the absence of DNA. The CDR3 contains 14 residues. Germline-derived CDR1 and CDR2 are SGHRS and YFSETQ. The CDR3 protein is CASSSEGVSTEAFF.

The chain couples TRBV5-1 to TRBJ2-3; TCRdb's D call of TRBD1 is untestable without DNA. This CDR3 is built from 16 residues. Germline V gene data show CDR1 as SGHRS and CDR2 as YFSETQ. The CDR3 is CASSLAPGTGTDTQYF.

This chain connects TRBV27 to TRBJ2-1; TCRdb calls TRBD1, which cannot be checked without DNA. CDR3 length: 15 residues. CDR1 and CDR2 (germline): MNHEY, SMNVEV (reference sequence). The CDR3 reads CASSLEGGGPNEQFF.

The CDR3: CASSPMEGDGYTF. The genes are TRBV18 and TRBJ1-2. This CDR3 comprises 13 residues. Germline values: CDR1 KGHSH, CDR2 LQKENI.

This CDR3 reads CASSYSIQGKAFF. This sequence joins TRBV6-5 and TRBJ1-1; the TRBD1 assignment by TCRdb is unverifiable without DNA. Germline values: CDR1 MNHEY, CDR2 SVGAGI. The CDR3 runs 13 residues.

The chain has TRBV7-6 and TRBJ2-1. Germline values: CDR1 SGHVS, CDR2 FNYEAQ. This CDR3 spans 12 amino acids. The CDR3 is CASSLMYHEQFF.